This T cell receptor (beta chain) is drawn from a study of memory CD4+ T cells and cytomegalovirus serostatus. The table lists this clone with a few counts. From germline, CDR1 is ENHRY and CDR2 SYGVKD. The CDR3 sequence is 15 residues long. Deletions cut 3 bases from V and 11 bases from J, with 20 bases between. Method: immunoSEQ multiplex PCR; TCRdb's copy keeps in-frame clones and lacks some. The sample lists about 27,000 clones, around 76% occurring once. Single viable CD3+CD4+CD8-CD45RO+ cells were sorted as the memory CD4+ T cells. The material sequenced was memory CD4+ T cells from blood. The source of this sequence is an adult in good health and CMV-seronegative. The chain couples TRBV10-3 to TRBJ1-5, with D perhaps matching TRBD1 (6 bases). The CDR3 region is CAISDPRGTDGAQHF. In nucleotides, the CDR3 is TGTGCCATCAGTGACCCCAGGGGAACGGATGGGGCCCAGCATTTT.